This is a list of T cell receptor beta chains from one sample in a study of cytomegalovirus exposure and HLA in healthy donors. Data came from immunoSEQ multiplex PCR; TCRdb stores just in-frame clones and leaves some out. The sample has tens of thousands of clones; around four fifths are singletons. The sequencing input was PBMCs. The receptors stem from a young man in good health and CMV-seronegative. Both conserved end residues are trimmed from each CDR3. Only some rows state a clone size, as once, few, many or a class for expanded clones.

>TRBV5-4|-
ASSLMGGPSYEQY
>TRBV9|-
ASSGRDRVHEQY
>TRBV6-6|few
ASSRTENTEAF
>TRBV4-2|-
ASSQDPTGGYEQY
>TRBV2|-
ARHHRDRFRKTF
>TRBV7-8|-
ASSGTGGLSGELF
>TRBV5-4|-
ASSLGGGDQPQH
>TRBV7-9|once
ASSHSGSSYNEQF
>TRBV7-2|-
ASSLEGQGSPQH
>TRBV5-1|-
ASSPFATGTYGYT
>TRBV27|-
ASTSMVTSGDRRGVLT
>TRBV19|-
ASSISAGEQY
>TRBV19|-
ASSAVRQGGGKLF
>TRBV5-5|-
ASSPGLRGGNTIY
>TRBV5-1|once
ASSLEGTGSEQY
>TRBV6-4|-
ASSDELGQGTQY
>TRBV7-9|few
ASSADGAGANVLT
>TRBV7-9|-
ASSPGIYYGYT
>TRBV6-6|-
ASSYQEAF
>TRBV7-9|-
AQAASGREGQF
>TRBV4-2|-
ASSQDPVSGANVLT
>TRBV6-4|-
ASSAAGDSDTQY
>TRBV10-3|-
AIRETGGDQPQH
>TRBV9|few
ASSFPGWGGPSQADTQY
>TRBV5-4|-
ASSFAAKTNTEAF
>TRBV7-2|-
ASTGSNTADTQY
>TRBV5-1|-
ASRSSSGQNIQY
>TRBV5-1|-
ASSFGEVQNPEKLF
>TRBV7-6|-
ASSLTTSGTFTEQY
>TRBV7-9|-
ASSLGARNSPLH
>TRBV19|-
ASSIDNSNYGYT
>TRBV7-9|few
ASSLGPGAGSYEQY
>TRBV4-1|few
ASSPSSLEAKADTQY
>TRBV5-1|-
ASSPGGAGLIGELF
>TRBV9|-
ASSVGLAGSPYNEQF
>TRBV28|-
ASSLLQGRAF
>TRBV2|-
ASSDILGGSSPSKREYTGELF
>TRBV18|-
ASSPDREVTGELF
>TRBV5-4|once
ASSHPGDSTYEQY
>TRBV6-6|-
ASSYSGTGSYEQY
>TRBV5-5|-
ASSLARQRNTGELF
>TRBV25-1|-
ASSIQGPNTEAF
>TRBV5-1|few
ASSLVPDRGSGELF
>TRBV27|-
ASSPRTSGTAEQY